The entry below gives a single T cell receptor beta chain sequence along with its context. What it recognizes is unknown. Generated by immunoSEQ multiplex PCR, the TCRdb table keeps only in-frame clones and is missing some. The sample lists about 120,000 clones, approximately 90% occurring once. The record originates from a study of radiotherapy plus CTLA-4 blockade in lung cancer. Study-level information: Disease control was achieved by 31% of patients, and objective responses by 15% to 20%.

The CDR3 has 13 residues. V was pared by 2 bases and J by 10 bases, with 13 bases between. CDR1 SGHAT and CDR2 FQDESV come from the germline V gene (reference sequence). Points from the study as a whole: Clones derived from tumor TCRs expanded in blood after radiotherapy plus ipilimumab. Early blood T cell clone changes and increased post-radiation serum interferon-beta were reportedly the strongest response predictors.

The chain employs TRBV11-1 and TRBJ2-3; D not resolved. The clonotype comes from a human donor with non-small cell lung cancer that progressed on radiotherapy plus ipilimumab. The sample here was peripheral blood, taken from a patient treated with radiotherapy plus ipilimumab. This CDR3 reads CASSLKSSSSQYF. The CDR3 bases are TGTGCCAGCAGCTTAAAGTCCTCCTCGTCGCAGTATTTT.